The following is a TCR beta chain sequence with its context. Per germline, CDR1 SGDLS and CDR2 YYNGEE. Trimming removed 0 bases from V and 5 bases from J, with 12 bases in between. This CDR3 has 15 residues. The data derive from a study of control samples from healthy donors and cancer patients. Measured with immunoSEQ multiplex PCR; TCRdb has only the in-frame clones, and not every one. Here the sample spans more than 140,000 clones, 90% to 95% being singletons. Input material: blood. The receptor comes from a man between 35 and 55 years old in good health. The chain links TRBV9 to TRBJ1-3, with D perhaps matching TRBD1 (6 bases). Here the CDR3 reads CASSVDGGPRNTIYF. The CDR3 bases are TGTGCCAGCAGCGTAGACGGGGGCCCAAGAAACACCATATATTTT.